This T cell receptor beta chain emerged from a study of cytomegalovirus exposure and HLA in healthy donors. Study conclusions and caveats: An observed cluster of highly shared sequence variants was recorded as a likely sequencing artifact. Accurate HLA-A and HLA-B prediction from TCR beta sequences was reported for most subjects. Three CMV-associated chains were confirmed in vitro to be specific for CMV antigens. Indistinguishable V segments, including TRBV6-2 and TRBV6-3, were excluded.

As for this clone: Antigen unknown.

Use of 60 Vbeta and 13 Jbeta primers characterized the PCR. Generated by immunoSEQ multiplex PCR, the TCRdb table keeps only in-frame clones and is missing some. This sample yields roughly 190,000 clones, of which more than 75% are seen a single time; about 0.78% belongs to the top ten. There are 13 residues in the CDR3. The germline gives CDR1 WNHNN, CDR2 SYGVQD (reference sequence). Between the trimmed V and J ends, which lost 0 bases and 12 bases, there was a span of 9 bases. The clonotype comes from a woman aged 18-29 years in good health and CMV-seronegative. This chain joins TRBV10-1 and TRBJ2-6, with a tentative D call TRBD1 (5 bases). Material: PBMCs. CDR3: CASSESTAGVLTF. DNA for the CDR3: TGCGCCAGCAGTGAGTCGACAGCCGGCGTCCTGACTTTC.